These 3 T cell receptor beta chains were all obtained from the same sample, sequenced in a study of chemoradiotherapy in HPV16-positive cancers. TCRdb's copy holds only in-frame clones and misses some; the assay was immunoSEQ multiplex PCR. There are some 19,000 clones in the sample; around 87% occur only once, and about 2.4% lies in the top ten. Sequenced material: blood, taken from a patient who underwent chemoradiotherapy. Source of these receptors: a human donor with HPV-associated anogenital cancer.

This clone was recorded once. The V gene is TRBV5-8, the J gene TRBJ2-5, with TRBD2 matching 11 bases. The length of the CDR3 is 16 residues. The germline gives CDR1 SGHTS, CDR2 YDEGEE. The trim removed 1 base at V and 1 base at J, leaving 3 bases unmatched. This CDR3 is CASSLLLAGVQETQYF. CDR3 coding DNA: TGTGCCAGCAGCTTGTTACTAGCGGGGGTCCAAGAGACCCAGTACTTC.

This chain connects TRBV7-1 to TRBJ2-7, with a weak D call TRBD2 (6 bases). TRBV7-1 is labeled an ORF, and its function is uncertain. Between the trimmed V and J ends, which lost 4 bases and 3 bases, there was a span of 10 bases. The CDR3 runs 13 residues. DNA of the CDR3: TGTGCCAGCAGCTTAGGAGGGTTCTACGAGCAGTACTTC. This encodes CASSLGGFYEQYF.

The chain has TRBV7-2 and TRBJ1-5; D possibly corresponds to TRBD1 (6 bases). V was cut by 2 bases and J by 7 bases, with 12 bases left in between. The CDR3 sequence is 14 residues long. CDR1 is SGHTA and CDR2 is FQGNSA in the germline V gene. Here the CDR3 DNA reads TGTGCCAGCAGCTTATGGGGGGCGGAACAGCCCCAGCATTTT. Protein product: CASSLWGAEQPQHF.